Listed below are T cell receptor beta chains from one sample, sequenced in a study of identical twins. TCRdb recomputed calls from the 5' RACE reads with MiXCR, one row per CDR3 protein. The table records about 900,000 distinct CDR3 sequences, around 12% of them present only once. The same sample was also used in a study of yellow fever vaccine responses in identical twins.

Input material: PBMCs. The source of these receptors is a young woman in good health. CDR3s include the opening cysteine and the closing phenylalanine or tryptophan. The D gene is left open where the match is weak. Size is omitted from some rows. Given values are once, few, many or a class for expanded clones.

many	TRBD1	TRBV12-5	TRBJ2-3	CASGLATGATTDTQYF	TGTGCTAGTGGTTTGGCGACAGGGGCTACCACAGATACGCAGTATTTT
many	.	TRBV5-1	TRBJ1-2	CASSLGHGYGYTF	TGTGCCAGCAGTTTAGGTCATGGCTATGGCTACACCTTC
.	.	TRBV12-3/TRBV12-4	TRBJ2-1	CASSPEARDIDNEQFF	TGTGCCAGCAGCCCCGAAGCCCGTGACATCGACAATGAGCAGTTCTTC
.	TRBD1	TRBV12-3/TRBV12-4	TRBJ1-2	CASSLDKGAYGYTF	TGTGCCAGCAGTTTAGACAAGGGGGCGTATGGCTACACCTTC
few	TRBD2	TRBV12-3/TRBV12-4	TRBJ2-3	CASSFIITSGGAGDTQYF	TGTGCCAGCAGTTTCATCATTACTAGCGGGGGGGCCGGAGATACGCAGTATTTT
few	.	TRBV28	TRBJ2-5	CASSLGAGMRQETQYF	TGTGCCAGCAGTTTGGGGGCGGGAATGAGACAAGAGACCCAGTACTTC
few	.	TRBV7-2	TRBJ2-2	CASSSDWDTGELFF	TGTGCCAGCAGCTCCGACTGGGACACCGGGGAGCTGTTTTTT
many	.	TRBV29-1	TRBJ2-2	CSAGKGYGELFF	TGCAGCGCCGGAAAGGGCTACGGGGAGCTGTTTTTT
few	.	TRBV10-3	TRBJ1-1	CAISEWENTEAFF	TGTGCCATCAGTGAGTGGGAGAACACTGAAGCTTTCTTT
.	.	TRBV2	TRBJ2-4	CASSDPSGEILAKNIQYF	TGTGCCAGCAGTGACCCCTCGGGGGAAATCCTAGCCAAAAACATTCAGTACTTC
few	.	TRBV5-1	TRBJ2-5	CASSGMGREQETQYF	TGCGCCAGCAGCGGAATGGGCAGGGAACAAGAGACCCAGTACTTC
.	TRBD2	TRBV24-1	TRBJ2-1	CATSDPGLAPWNEQFF	TGTGCCACCAGTGACCCGGGACTAGCGCCCTGGAATGAGCAGTTCTTC
.	TRBD2	TRBV6-1	TRBJ2-3	CASRRLAFADTQYF	TGTGCCAGCAGGAGACTAGCATTCGCAGATACGCAGTATTTT
few	.	TRBV5-1	TRBJ2-5	CASSLEAAETQYF	TGCGCCAGCAGCTTGGAGGCGGCGGAGACCCAGTACTTC
.	TRBD2	TRBV24-1	TRBJ2-1	CATSDFSGGSSYNEQFF	TGTGCCACCAGTGATTTTAGCGGGGGGAGCTCCTACAATGAGCAGTTCTTC